The 9 T cell receptor beta chains given below trace back to one sample, sequenced in a study of blood T cell repertoires in COVID-19. The assay was immunoSEQ multiplex PCR, and TCRdb's table has in-frame clones only and misses some. This sample has about 300,000 clones, with 70% to 90% found just once. Sequencing was done on a sample of PBMCs or T cells enriched from blood (not recorded which). The receptors come from a man in his thirties or forties who had recovered from COVID-19.

This chain connects TRBV6-5 to TRBJ1-6; no clear D. Germline lookup yields CDR1 MNHEY and CDR2 SVGAGI. CDR3 size: 15 residues. The germline V and J ends were trimmed by 0 bases and 8 bases, with 11 bases remaining between them. CDR3: CASSYSGTVDSPLHF. CDR3 DNA: TGTGCCAGCAGTTACTCAGGAACAGTGGATTCACCCCTCCACTTT.

The V and J genes are TRBV7-9 and TRBJ1-1, with D perhaps matching TRBD1 (6 bases). The CDR3 spans 15 residues. CDR1 is SEHNR, CDR2 FQNEAQ, per germline (reference sequence). Trimming stripped 1 base from V and 7 bases from J, with 16 bases between. CDR3 sequence (DNA): TGTGCCAGCAGCTTAGAGGGCGGGGGCTTGGGTGAAGCTTTCTTT. Its protein product is CASSLEGGGLGEAFF.

V usage is TRBV15 and J usage is TRBJ1-2; 10 nucleotides match TRBD1. CDR1 LNHNV and CDR2 YYDKDF come from the germline V gene (reference sequence). The V and J ends lost 1 base and 6 bases, in that order; junction bases with no gene match: 11. CDR3 length: 17 amino acids. CDR3 in DNA: TGTGCCACCAGCAGAGGAACCGGCGACAGGGGGCGAAATGGCTACACCTTC. It translates to CATSRGTGDRGRNGYTF. Full variable domain (outside the CDR3, taken from reference TRBV15 and TRBJ1-2): DAMVIQNPRYQVTQFGKPVTLSCSQTLNHNVMYWYQQKSSQAPKLLFHYYDKDFNNEADTPDNFQSRRPNTSFCFLDIRSPGLGDTAMYLCATSRGTGDRGRNGYTFGSGTRLTVV.

This sequence joins TRBV11-3 and TRBJ2-3, with TRBD2 as a possible D gene (5 bases). The CDR3 sequence is 15 residues long. V lost 7 bases, J lost 3 bases, and 17 bases lay in between. Germline V gene data show CDR1 as SGHNT and CDR2 as YENEEA. Here the CDR3 DNA reads TGTGCCAGCAAGCAGGAGGAGGTTGGGACAGATACGCAGTATTTT. Residues: CASKQEEVGTDTQYF.

This chain links TRBV28 with TRBJ1-3, with TRBD1 matching over 9 bases. Germline V gives CDR1 MDHEN, CDR2 SYDVKM. There are 18 residues in the CDR3. J lost 4 bases, V lost 3 bases, and 13 bases had no gene match. CDR3 nucleotide sequence: TGTGCCAGCAGTTTTAATCCCCCCCGGACAGGGGCAGGAAACACCATATATTTT. Encoded protein: CASSFNPPRTGAGNTIYF. Full variable domain (rest looked up from reference TRBV28 and TRBJ1-3): DVKVTQSSRYLVKRTGEKVFLECVQDMDHENMFWYRQDPGLGLRLIYFSYDVKMKEKGDIPEGYSVSREKKERFSLILESASTNQTSMYLCASSFNPPRTGAGNTIYFGEGSWLTVV.

This clone was recorded a few times. This chain joins TRBV2 and TRBJ2-5; D gene unclear. CDR3 length equals 12 residues. Germline assignment: CDR1 SNHLY and CDR2 FYNNEI. With 5 bases removed from V and 5 bases from J, the gap between germline ends came to 9 bases. CDR3 region: CASSILEETQYF. The CDR3 region has the DNA TGTGCCAGCAGTATACTCGAGGAGACCCAGTACTTC.

The genes are TRBV27 and TRBJ2-7, with 10 bases that match TRBD1. The CDR3 consists of 14 residues. Germline CDR1 reads MNHEY; CDR2 reads SMNVEV (reference sequence). J gave up 3 bases and V 7 bases, and 6 bases lay outside the gene matches. CDR3 residues: CASKVGDRGYEQYF. CDR3 DNA: TGTGCCAGCAAGGTGGGGGACAGGGGCTACGAGCAGTACTTC.

This clone appeared a few times. The chain employs TRBV7-8 and TRBJ1-5; D gene uncertain. Trimming pared 1 base from V and 4 bases from J, leaving 5 bases between. Germline values: CDR1 SGHVS, CDR2 FQNEAQ. The CDR3 loop spans 13 amino acids. In DNA form, the CDR3 reads TGTGCCAGCAGCTTAGACGGGAATCAGCCCCAGCATTTT. Its protein product is CASSLDGNQPQHF.

The count of this clone is one. This chain connects TRBV25-1 to TRBJ1-4, with 8 bases matching TRBD1. The length of the CDR3 is 14 residues. Germline CDR1 is MGHDK and CDR2 is SYGVNS. The ends lost 7 bases at V and 7 bases at J; junction bases unmatched: 8. The CDR3 sequence is CASTRRGLGEKLFF. The CDR3 nucleotides are TGTGCCAGCACACGCAGGGGGCTCGGTGAAAAACTGTTTTTT.